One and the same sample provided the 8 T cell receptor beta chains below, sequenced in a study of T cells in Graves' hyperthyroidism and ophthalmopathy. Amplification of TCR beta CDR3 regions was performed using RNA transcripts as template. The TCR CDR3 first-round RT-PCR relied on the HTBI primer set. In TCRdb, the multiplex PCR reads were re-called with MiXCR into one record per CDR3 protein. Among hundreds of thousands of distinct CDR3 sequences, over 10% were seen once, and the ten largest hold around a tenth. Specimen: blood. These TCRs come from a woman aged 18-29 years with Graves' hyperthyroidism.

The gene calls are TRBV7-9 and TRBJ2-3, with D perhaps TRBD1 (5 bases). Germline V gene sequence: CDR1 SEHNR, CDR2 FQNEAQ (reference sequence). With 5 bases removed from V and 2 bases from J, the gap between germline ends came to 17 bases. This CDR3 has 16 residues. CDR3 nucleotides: TGTGCCAGCAGCCCAACCACAGGCCCCTACACAGATACGCAGTATTTT. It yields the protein CASSPTTGPYTDTQYF.

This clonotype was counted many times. In DNA form, the CDR3 reads TGTGCCAGCAGCTTGGGCAGAGTGGTCGACACCGGGGAGCTGTTTTTT. Amino acid sequence: CASSLGRVVDTGELFF. The chain recombines TRBV7-9 with TRBJ2-2; D unclear. V shed 3 bases and J shed 3 bases, with 14 bases lying between them. Germline CDR1 is SEHNR and CDR2 is FQNEAQ (reference sequence). This CDR3 has 16 amino acids.

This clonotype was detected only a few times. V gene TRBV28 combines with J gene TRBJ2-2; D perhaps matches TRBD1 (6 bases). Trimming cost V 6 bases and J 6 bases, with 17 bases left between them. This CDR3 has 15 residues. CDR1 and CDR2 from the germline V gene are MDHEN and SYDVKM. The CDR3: CASSPPGTLAGELFF. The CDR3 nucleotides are TGTGCCAGCAGCCCTCCGGGGACACTCGCCGGGGAGCTGTTTTTT.

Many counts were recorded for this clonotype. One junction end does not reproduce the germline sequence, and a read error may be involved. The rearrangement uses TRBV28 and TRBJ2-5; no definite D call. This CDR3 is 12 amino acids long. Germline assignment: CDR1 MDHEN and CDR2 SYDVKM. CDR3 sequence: CASSLQLEAQYF. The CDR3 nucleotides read TGTGCCAGCAGTTTACAGCTAGAGGCCCAGTACTTC.

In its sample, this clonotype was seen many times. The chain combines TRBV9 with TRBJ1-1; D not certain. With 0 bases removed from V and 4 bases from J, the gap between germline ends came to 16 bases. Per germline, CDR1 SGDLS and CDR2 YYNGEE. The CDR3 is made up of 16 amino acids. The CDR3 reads CASSVAAGLRGTEAFF. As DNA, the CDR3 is TGTGCCAGCAGCGTAGCTGCGGGCCTCCGGGGCACTGAAGCTTTCTTT.

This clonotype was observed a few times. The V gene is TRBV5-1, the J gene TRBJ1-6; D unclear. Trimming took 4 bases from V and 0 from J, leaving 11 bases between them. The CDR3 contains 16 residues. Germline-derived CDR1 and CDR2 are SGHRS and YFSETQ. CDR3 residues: CASSPDLSSYNSPLHF. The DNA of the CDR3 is TGCGCCAGCAGCCCAGACCTCAGCTCCTATAATTCACCCCTCCACTTT.

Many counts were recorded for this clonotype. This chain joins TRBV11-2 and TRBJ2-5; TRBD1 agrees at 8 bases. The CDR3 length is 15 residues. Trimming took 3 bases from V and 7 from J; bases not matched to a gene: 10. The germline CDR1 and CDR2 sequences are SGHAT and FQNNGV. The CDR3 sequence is CASSLTGQGMGTQYF. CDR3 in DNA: TGTGCCAGCAGCTTGACAGGACAGGGAATGGGGACCCAGTACTTC.

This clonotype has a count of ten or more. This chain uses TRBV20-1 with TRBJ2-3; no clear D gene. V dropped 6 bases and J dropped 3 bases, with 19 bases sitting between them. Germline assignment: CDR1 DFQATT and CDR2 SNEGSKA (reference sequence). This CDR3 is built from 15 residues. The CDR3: CSAIASRARTDTQYF. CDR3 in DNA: TGCAGTGCCATCGCTAGTCGGGCCAGGACAGATACGCAGTATTTT.